This T cell receptor (beta chain) was identified in a study of identical twins. Whole-study findings and limits: High-abundance cord blood beta clonotypes had fewer insertions; memory repertoires showed none. Conclusions were drawn cross-sectionally by statistical analysis, without following the same donors.

Details on this clonotype: What it recognizes is unknown.

The CDR3 has 16 residues. V gave up 3 bases and J gave up 1 base, with 12 bases separating them. CDR1 is KGHSH and CDR2 is LQKENI in the germline V gene. TCRdb re-called the 5' RACE reads through MiXCR, storing one row per CDR3 protein. The sample includes about 530,000 distinct CDR3 sequences, approximately 20% of them seen just once. These data also formed part of another study, on yellow fever vaccine responses in identical twins.

V usage is TRBV18 and J usage is TRBJ2-2, with no clear D. The sample was CD4+ T cells sorted from blood. This sequence originates from a woman under 30 in good health. CDR3: CASSPVRLRNTGELFF. The CDR3 nucleotides are TGTGCCAGCTCACCGGTTCGCCTAAGGAACACCGGGGAGCTGTTTTTT.